This T cell receptor beta chain was identified in a study of T cell responses to AZD1222 COVID-19 vaccine. Study-wide findings and caveats: Spike regions recognized by vaccine-associated CD4 TCRs spanned the protein, led by 160-218 and 743-854. Once two AZD1222 doses were given, Spike-specific TCR breadth and depth went up.

Pooled samples include second doses given at about 4 or 12 weeks. Germline V CDR1 and CDR2: SGDLS, YYNGEE. The CDR3 runs 16 residues. V was clipped by 0 bases and J by 4 bases, with 14 bases between them. Concerning this clone: The antigen remains unidentified.

TCRdb's copy holds only in-frame clones and misses some; the assay was immunoSEQ multiplex PCR. Here the sample spans about 89,000 clones, 75% to 95% being singletons. Sample: peripheral blood, taken 28 days after the second AZD1222 dose. V is TRBV9 and J is TRBJ2-1; D gene ambiguous. This clonotype originated in an adult who received the AZD1222 COVID-19 vaccine. CDR3 sequence: CASSVAPEHSYNEQFF. For the CDR3, the DNA is TGTGCCAGCAGCGTAGCCCCCGAGCACAGTTACAATGAGCAGTTCTTC.